This TCR beta chain was profiled in a study of Ad26.COV2.S vaccination and SARS-CoV-2 variants. Treatment of the sample: around 19 received Ad26.COV2.S at low or high dose, single or two shots; roughly 5 received placebo; per-sample allocation not given. Sampling was done on day 63 after the first vaccine or placebo injection. Profiling relied on immunoSEQ multiplex PCR, and the TCRdb table lists in-frame clones only, not all of them. The repertoire holds 350,000 to 600,000 clones, with nearly 90% as singletons. This clone came up once. The V gene's germline CDR1 is MGHDK and CDR2 SYGVNS. V shed 8 bases and J shed 6 bases, with 8 bases lying between them. The CDR3 consists of 11 residues.

The receptor was isolated from a person between 18 and 59 years old who received the Ad26.COV2.S COVID-19 vaccine or a placebo. The genes are TRBV25-1 and TRBJ2-1; D call uncertain. The input for sequencing was peripheral blood, taken in a trial of Ad26.COV2.S vaccine versus placebo. CDR3 amino acids: CASVYRNEQFF. The DNA for the CDR3 is TGTGCCAGCGTGTACCGCAATGAGCAGTTCTTC. Based on the CDR3 plus reference TRBV25-1 and TRBJ2-1, the full variable domain is EADIYQTPRYLVIGTGKKITLECSQTMGHDKMYWYQQDPGMELHLIHYSYGVNSTEKGDLSSESTVSRIRTEHFPLTLESARPSHTSQYLCASVYRNEQFFGPGTRLTVL.